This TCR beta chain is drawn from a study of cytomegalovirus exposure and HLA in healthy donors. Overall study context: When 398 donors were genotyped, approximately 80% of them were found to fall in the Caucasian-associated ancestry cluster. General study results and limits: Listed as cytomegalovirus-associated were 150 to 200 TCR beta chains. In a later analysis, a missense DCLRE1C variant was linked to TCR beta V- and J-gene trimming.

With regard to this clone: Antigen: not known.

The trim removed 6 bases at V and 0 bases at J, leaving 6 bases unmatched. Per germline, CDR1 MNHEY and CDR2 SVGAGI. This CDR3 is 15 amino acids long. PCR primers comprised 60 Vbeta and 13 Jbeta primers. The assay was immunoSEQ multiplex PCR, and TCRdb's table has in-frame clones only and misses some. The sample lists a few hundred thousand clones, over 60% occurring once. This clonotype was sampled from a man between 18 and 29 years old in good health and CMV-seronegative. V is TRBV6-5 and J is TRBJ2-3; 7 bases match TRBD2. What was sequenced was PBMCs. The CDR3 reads CASSKWGGSTDTQYF. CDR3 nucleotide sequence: TGTGCCAGCAGCAAATGGGGGGGGAGCACAGATACGCAGTATTTT.